This TCR beta chain emerged from a study of beta chain features in type 1 diabetes. This clone came up a few times. Its antigen is currently unknown. Every isolated RNA sample was fully reverse transcribed, so sequencing captured expressed TCRB transcripts. Assay used: immunoSEQ multiplex PCR; TCRdb lists only in-frame clones, some missing. The sample carries roughly 370,000 clones, over 11% recorded once. Study-wide findings and caveats: A greater similarity of naive, central memory and Treg TCRB repertoires was seen among patients than among healthy donors.

The sequencing input was naive CD4+ T cells from blood. This sequence originates from a man aged 30-40 years in good health.

In nucleotides, the CDR3 is TGCAGCGTTGTGCTTGGCGCGCCCACCACGGGCTACACCTTC. Amino acid sequence: CSVVLGAPTTGYTF. The chain uses TRBV29-1 and TRBJ1-2; no clear D. Germline lookup yields CDR1 SQVTM and CDR2 ANQGSEA. V was trimmed by 4 bases and J by 8 bases, leaving 20 bases between them. The CDR3 runs 14 residues.